The present TCR beta chain was sequenced within a study of blood T cell repertoires in COVID-19. As for the study in general: The study drew acute and convalescent COVID-19 samples from the United States, Italy and Spain. In each case, the material was cDNA or gDNA derived from T cells, B-cell-depleted T cells, or PBMCs.

With 5 bases clipped from V and 5 bases from J, the junction kept 3 bases outside the gene matches. Germline assignment: CDR1 MDHEN and CDR2 SYDVKM. The CDR3 is 14 amino acids. As processed by the authors: Amplification of reference gene primers provided the estimated nucleated cell counts. Generated by immunoSEQ multiplex PCR, the TCRdb table keeps only in-frame clones and is missing some. That table supplies the V and J calls and clone size; D and trimming were determined from the DNA. Of fewer than 300,000 clones in the sample, 83% are singletons; the top ten hold more than 8%. Sequenced material: peripheral blood. This receptor was taken from a woman between 50 and 59 years old who had recovered from COVID-19. This chain joins TRBV28 and TRBJ1-4; 9 bases are a match to TRBD1. The CDR3, as DNA: TGTGCCAGCAGTGGGACAGGGCCGAATGAAAAACTGTTTTTT. This gives the protein CASSGTGPNEKLFF.